The clone carrying this T cell receptor (beta chain) has a single count. The antigen remains unidentified. Germline CDR1 and CDR2: LGHDT and YNNKEL (reference sequence). The CDR3 contains 14 residues. Losses at the gene ends were 4 bases for V and 7 bases for J; bases not matched to a gene: 7. TCRdb's table, derived via immunoSEQ multiplex PCR, lists solely in-frame clones and lacks some. This table has 350,000 to 450,000 clones, about 91% appearing once. These data originate in a study of Ad26.COV2.S vaccination and SARS-CoV-2 variants. Study-wide points: Vaccine and placebo recipients had similar non-spike TCR breadth. Participants in the vaccine arm had higher spike-specific TCR breadth; placebo recipients had lower. Researchers cautioned that TCR breadth and depth analyses may have underestimated total T cell responses.

This sequence was found in a human donor who had recovered from COVID-19. The material was peripheral blood, obtained after recovery from COVID-19. The gene calls are TRBV3-1 (or the pseudogene TRBV3-2) and TRBJ1-2; TRBD1 matches at 9 bases. This CDR3 is CASSPRQGEGGYTF. CDR3 coding DNA: TGTGCCAGCAGCCCGCGACAGGGGGAGGGTGGCTACACCTTC.